Detailed here is one T cell receptor beta chain. Each CDR3 protein gets one entry after TCRdb re-called the PCR reads with MiXCR. The profile shows about 97,000 distinct CDR3 sequences, more than 45% of them singletons. This entry belongs to a study of CDR3 diversity in severe acne. The junction had 8 bases not matched to a gene; V was cut back by 4 bases and J by 5 bases. The CDR3 consists of 16 residues. Germline V gene sequence: CDR1 SGHTA, CDR2 FQGTGA. The sequence was collected from a male donor with acne. The sequenced sample was blood. The chain links TRBV7-3 to TRBJ1-4; 9 positions match TRBD1. This CDR3 reads CASSSNRDRANEKLFF. The CDR3 nucleotides read TGTGCCAGCAGCTCCAATCGGGACAGGGCAAATGAAAAACTGTTTTTT.